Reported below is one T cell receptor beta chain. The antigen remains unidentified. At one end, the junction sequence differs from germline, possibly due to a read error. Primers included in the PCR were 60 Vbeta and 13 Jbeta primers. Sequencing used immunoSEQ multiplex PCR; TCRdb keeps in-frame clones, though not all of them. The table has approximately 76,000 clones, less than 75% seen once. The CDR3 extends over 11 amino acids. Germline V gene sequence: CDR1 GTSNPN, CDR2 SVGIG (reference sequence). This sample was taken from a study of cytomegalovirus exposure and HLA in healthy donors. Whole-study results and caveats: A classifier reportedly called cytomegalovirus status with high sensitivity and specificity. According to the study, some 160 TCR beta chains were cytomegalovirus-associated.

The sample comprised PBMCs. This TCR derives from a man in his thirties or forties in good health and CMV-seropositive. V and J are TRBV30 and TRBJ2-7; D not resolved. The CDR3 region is CAWSVYPRYTF. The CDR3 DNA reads TGTGCCTGGAGTGTATACCCGAGGTATACTTTC.